This T cell receptor beta chain originates from a study of T cell responses to AZD1222 COVID-19 vaccine. CDR3 length equals 14 residues. Germline CDR1 and CDR2: SNHLY and FYNNEI. Losses at the gene ends were 6 bases for V and 4 bases for J; bases not matched to a gene: 8. Libraries were prepared by immunoSEQ multiplex PCR; TCRdb keeps only in-frame clonotypes and omits some of them. Among about 140,000 clones listed, around nine tenths were seen once. This chain links TRBV2 with TRBJ1-2, with 7 bases matching TRBD1. The source material was peripheral blood, sampled 28 days after the second AZD1222 dose. The receptor's source is an adult who received the AZD1222 COVID-19 vaccine. Written as DNA, the CDR3 is TGTGCCAGCAGGGGACGACAGGGATCCTATGGCTACACCTTC. Translating gives CASRGRQGSYGYTF.